This T cell receptor beta chain was sequenced for a study of blood T cell dynamics during melanoma immunotherapy. TCRdb's copy holds only in-frame clones and misses some; the assay was immunoSEQ multiplex PCR. This sample has several thousand clones, with 80% to 85% found just once. Study-level results: At W3, later disease-control patients showed bifurcated PBMC repertoire changes, unlike progressors.

This clone appeared a single time. Antigen: not known. Germline V CDR1 and CDR2: LNHDA, SQIVND (reference sequence). With 6 bases removed from V and 7 bases from J, the gap between germline ends came to 18 bases. CDR3 length: 15 amino acids. Time point defined: week 3, after first cycle of checkpoint inhibitor. The input for sequencing was blood, taken from a patient treated with checkpoint blockade. The sequence came from a human donor with melanoma. This chain connects TRBV19 to TRBJ1-4, with D perhaps matching TRBD1 (5 bases). The CDR3 DNA is TGTGCCAGTAGCCCTGGGGGAGGATTGCGTGAAAAACTGTTTTTT. Its translation is CASSPGGGLREKLFF.